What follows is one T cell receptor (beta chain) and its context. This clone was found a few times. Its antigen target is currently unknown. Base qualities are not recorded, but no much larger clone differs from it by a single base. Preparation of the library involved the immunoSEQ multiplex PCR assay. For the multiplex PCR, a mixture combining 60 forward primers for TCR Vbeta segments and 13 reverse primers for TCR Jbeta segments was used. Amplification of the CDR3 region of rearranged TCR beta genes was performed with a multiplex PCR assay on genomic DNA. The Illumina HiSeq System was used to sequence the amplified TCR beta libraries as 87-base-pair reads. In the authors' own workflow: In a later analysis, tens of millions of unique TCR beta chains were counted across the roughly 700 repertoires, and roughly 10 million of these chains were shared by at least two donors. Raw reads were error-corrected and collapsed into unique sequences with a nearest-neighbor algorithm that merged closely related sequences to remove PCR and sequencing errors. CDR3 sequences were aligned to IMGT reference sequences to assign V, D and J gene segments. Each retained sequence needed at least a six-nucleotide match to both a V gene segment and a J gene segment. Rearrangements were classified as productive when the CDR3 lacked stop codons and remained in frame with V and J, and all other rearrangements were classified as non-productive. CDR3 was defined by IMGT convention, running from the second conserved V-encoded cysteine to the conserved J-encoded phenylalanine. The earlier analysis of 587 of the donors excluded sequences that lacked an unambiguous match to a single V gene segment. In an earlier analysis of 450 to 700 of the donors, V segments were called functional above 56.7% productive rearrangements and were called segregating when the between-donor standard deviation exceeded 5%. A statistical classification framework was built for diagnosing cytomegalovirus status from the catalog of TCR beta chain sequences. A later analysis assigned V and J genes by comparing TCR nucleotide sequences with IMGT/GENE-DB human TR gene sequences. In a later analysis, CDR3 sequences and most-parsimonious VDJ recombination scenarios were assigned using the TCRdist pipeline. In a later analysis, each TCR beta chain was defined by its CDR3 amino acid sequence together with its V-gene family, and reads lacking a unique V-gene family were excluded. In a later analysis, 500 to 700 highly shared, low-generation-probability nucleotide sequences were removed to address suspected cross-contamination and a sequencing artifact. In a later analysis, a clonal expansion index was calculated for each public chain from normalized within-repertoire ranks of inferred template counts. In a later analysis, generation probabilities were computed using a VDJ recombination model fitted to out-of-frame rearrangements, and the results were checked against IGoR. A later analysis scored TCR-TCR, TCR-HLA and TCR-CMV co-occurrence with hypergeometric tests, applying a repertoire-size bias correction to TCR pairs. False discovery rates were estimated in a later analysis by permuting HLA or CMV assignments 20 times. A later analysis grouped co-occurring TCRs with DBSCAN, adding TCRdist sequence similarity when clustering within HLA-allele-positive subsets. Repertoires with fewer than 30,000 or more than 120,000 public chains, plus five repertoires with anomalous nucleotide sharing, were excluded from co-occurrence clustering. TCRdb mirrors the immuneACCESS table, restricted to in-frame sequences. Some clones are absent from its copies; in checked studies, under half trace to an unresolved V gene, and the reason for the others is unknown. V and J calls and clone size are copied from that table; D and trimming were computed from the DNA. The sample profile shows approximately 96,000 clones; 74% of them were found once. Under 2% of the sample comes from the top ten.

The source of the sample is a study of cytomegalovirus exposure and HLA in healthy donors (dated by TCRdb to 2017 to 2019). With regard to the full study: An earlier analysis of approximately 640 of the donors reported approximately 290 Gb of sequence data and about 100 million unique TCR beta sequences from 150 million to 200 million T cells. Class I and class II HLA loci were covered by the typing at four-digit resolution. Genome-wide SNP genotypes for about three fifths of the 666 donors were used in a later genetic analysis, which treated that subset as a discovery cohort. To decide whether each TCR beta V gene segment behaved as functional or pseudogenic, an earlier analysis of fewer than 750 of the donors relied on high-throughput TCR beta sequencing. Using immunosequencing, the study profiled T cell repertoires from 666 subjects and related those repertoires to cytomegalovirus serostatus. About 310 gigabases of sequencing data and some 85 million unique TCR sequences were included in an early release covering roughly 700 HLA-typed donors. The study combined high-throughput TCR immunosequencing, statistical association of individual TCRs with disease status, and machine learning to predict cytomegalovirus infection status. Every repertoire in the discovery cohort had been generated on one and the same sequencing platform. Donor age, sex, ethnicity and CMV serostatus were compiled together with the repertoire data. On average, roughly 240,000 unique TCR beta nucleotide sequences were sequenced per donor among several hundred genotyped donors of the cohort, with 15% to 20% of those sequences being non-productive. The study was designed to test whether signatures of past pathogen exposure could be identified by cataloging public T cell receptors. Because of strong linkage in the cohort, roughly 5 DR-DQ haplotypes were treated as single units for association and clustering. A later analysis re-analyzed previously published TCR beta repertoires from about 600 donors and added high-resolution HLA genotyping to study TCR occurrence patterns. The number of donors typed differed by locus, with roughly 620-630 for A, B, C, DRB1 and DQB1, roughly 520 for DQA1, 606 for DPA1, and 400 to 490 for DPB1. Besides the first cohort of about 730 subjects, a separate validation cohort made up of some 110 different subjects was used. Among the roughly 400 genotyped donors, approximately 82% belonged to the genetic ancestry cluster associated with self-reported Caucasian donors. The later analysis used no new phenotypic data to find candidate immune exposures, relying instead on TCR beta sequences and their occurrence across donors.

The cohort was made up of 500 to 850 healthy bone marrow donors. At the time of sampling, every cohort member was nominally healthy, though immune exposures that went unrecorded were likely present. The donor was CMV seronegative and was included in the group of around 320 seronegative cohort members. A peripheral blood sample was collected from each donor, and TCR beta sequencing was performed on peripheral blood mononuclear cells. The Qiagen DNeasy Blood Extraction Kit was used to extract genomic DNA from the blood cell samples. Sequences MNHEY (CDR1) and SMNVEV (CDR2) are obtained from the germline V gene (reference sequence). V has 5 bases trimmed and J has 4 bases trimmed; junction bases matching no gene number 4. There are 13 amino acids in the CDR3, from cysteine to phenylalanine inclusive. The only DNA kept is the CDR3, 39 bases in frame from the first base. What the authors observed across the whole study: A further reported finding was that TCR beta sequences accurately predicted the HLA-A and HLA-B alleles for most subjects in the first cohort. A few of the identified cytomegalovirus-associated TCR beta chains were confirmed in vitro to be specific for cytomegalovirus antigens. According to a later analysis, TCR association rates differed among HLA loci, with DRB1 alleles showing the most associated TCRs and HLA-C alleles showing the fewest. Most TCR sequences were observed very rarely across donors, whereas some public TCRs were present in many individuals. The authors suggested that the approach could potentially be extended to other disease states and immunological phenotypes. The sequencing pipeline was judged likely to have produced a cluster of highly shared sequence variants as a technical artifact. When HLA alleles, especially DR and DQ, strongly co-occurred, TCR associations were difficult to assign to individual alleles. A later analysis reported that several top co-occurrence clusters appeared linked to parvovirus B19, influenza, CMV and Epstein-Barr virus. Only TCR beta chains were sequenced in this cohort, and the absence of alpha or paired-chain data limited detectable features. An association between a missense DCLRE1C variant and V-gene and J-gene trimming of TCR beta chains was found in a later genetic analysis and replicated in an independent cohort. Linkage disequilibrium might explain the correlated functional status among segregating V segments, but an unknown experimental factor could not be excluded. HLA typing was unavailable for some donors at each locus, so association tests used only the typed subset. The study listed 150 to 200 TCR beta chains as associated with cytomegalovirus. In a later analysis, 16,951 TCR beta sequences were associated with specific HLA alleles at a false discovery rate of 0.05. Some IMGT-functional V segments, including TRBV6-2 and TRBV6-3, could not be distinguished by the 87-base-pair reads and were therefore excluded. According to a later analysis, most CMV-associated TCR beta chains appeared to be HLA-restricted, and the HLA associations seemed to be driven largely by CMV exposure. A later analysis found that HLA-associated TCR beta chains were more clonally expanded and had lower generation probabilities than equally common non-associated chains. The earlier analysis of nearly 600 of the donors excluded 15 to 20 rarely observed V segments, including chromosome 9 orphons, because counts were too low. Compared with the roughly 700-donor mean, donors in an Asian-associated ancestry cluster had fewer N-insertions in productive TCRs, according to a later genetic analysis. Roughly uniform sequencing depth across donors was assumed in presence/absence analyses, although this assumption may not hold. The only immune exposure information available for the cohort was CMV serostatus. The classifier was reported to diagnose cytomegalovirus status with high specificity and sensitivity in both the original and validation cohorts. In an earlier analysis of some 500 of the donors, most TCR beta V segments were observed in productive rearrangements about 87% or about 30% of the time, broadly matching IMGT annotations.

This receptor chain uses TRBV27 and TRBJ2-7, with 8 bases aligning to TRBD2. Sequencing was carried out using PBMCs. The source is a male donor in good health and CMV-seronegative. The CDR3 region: CASSPSGLYEQYF. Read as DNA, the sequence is TGTGCCAGCAGTCCTAGCGGGCTTTACGAGCAGTACTTC.